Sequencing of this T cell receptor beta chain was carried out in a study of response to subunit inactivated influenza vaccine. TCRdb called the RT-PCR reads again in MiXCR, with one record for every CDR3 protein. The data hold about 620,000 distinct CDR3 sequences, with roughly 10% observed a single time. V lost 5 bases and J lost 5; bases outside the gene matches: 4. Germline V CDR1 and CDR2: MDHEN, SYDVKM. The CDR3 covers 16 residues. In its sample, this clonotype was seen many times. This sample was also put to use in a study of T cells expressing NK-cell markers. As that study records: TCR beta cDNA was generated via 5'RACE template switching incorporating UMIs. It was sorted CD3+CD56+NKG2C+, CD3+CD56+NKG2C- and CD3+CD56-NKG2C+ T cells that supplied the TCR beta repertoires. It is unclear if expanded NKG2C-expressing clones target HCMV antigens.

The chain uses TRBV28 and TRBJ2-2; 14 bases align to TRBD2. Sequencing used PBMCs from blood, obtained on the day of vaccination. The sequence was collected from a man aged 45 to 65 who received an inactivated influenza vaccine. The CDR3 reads CASSLGLAGATGELFF. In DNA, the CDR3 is TGTGCCAGCAGTCTGGGACTAGCGGGGGCAACCGGGGAGCTGTTTTTT. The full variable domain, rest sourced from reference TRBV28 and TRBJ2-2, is DVKVTQSSRYLVKRTGEKVFLECVQDMDHENMFWYRQDPGLGLRLIYFSYDVKMKEKGDIPEGYSVSREKKERFSLILESASTNQTSMYLCASSLGLAGATGELFFGEGSRLTVL.